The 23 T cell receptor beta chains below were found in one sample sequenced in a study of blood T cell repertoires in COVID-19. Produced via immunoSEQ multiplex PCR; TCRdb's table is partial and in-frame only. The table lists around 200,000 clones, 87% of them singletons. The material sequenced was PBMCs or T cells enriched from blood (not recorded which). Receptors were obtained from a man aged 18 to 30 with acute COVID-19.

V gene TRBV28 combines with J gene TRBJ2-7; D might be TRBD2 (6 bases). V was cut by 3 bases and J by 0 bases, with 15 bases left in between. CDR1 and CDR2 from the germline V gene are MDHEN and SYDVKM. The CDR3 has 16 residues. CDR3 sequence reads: CASSFLAQGSSYEQYF. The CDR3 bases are TGTGCCAGCAGTTTTCTAGCGCAGGGCAGCTCCTACGAGCAGTACTTC.

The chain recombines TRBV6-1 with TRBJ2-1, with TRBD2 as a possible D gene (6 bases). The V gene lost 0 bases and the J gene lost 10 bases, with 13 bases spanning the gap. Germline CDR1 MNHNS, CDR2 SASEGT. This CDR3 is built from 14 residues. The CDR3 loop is CASSEARAGREQFF. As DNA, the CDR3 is TGTGCCAGCAGTGAAGCACGGGCAGGGAGGGAGCAGTTCTTC.

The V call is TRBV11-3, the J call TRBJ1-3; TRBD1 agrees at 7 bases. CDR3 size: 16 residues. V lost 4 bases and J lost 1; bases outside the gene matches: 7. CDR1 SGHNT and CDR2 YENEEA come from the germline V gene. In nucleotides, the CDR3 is TGTGCCAGCAGCTCAGGGGGTTTGCATTCTGGAAACACCATATATTTT. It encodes CASSSGGLHSGNTIYF. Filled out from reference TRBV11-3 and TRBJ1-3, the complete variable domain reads EAGVVQSPRYKIIEKKQPVAFWCNPISGHNTLYWYLQNLGQGPELLIRYENEEAVDDSQLPKDRFSAERLKGVDSTLKIQPAELGDSAVYLCASSSGGLHSGNTIYFGEGSWLTVV.

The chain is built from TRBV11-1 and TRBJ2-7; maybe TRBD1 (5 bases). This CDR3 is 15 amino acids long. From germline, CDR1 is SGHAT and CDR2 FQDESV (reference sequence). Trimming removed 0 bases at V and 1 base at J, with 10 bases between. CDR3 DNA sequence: TGTGCCAGCAGCTTAGCGGACACTACATCCTACGAGCAGTACTTC. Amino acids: CASSLADTTSYEQYF.

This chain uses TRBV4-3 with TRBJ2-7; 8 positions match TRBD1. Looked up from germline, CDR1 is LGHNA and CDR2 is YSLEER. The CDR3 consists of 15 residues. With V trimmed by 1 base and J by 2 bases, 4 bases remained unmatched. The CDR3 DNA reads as TGCGCCAGCAGCCAAGGGACAGGGACACCCTACGAGCAGTACTTC. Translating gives CASSQGTGTPYEQYF.

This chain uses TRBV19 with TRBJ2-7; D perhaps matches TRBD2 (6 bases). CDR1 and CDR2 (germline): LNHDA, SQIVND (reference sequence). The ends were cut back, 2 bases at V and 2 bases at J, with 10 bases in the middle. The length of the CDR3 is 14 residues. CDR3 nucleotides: TGTGCCAGTAGTATAACGGGAGAGACCTACGAGCAGTACTTC. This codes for CASSITGETYEQYF.

CDR3 in DNA: TGTGCCAGCAGCGTATCTGGGGAGCTGTTTTTT. Amino acid sequence: CASSVSGELFF. V is TRBV9 and J is TRBJ2-2, with unresolved D. CDR1 is SGDLS and CDR2 is YYNGEE in the germline V gene. The CDR3 contains 11 residues. The germline V and J ends were trimmed by 1 base and 8 bases, with 3 bases remaining between them.

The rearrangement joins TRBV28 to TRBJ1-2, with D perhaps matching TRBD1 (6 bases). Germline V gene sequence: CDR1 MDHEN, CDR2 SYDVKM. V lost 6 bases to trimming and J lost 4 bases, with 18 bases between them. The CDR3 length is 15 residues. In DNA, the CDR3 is TGTGCCAGCAGGAGGTCCCGACAGGCAAGCTATGGCTACACCTTC. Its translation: CASRRSRQASYGYTF.

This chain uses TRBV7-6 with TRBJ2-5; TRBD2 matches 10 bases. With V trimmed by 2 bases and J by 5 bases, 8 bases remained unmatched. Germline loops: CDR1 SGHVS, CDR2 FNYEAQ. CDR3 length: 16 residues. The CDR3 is CASSLRIAGGGETQYF. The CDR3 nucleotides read TGTGCCAGCAGCTTAAGAATAGCGGGAGGCGGGGAGACCCAGTACTTC.

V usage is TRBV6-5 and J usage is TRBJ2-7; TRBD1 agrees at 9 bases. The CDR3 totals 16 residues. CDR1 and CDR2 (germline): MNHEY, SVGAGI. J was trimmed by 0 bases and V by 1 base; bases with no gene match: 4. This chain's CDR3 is CASSYLGQGNSYEQYF. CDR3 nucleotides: TGTGCCAGCAGTTACTTGGGACAGGGAAACTCCTACGAGCAGTACTTC.

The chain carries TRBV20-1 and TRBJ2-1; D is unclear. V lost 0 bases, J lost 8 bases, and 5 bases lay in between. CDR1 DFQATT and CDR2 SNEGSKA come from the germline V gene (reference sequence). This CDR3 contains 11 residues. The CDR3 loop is CSARDLDEQFF. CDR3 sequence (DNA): TGCAGTGCTAGAGATCTTGATGAGCAGTTCTTC.

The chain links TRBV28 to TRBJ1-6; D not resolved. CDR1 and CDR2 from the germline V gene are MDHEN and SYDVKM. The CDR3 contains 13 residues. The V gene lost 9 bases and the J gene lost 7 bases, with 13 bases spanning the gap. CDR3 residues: CASNRFPNSPLHF. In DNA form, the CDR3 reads TGTGCCAGTAATCGGTTCCCCAATTCACCCCTCCACTTT.

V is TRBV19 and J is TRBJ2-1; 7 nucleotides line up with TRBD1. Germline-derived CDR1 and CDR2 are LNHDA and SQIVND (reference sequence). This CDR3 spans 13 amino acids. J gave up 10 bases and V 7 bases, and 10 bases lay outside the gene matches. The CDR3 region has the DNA TGTGCCAGTACCTATCTACAGGGGACGGAGCAGTTCTTC. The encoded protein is CASTYLQGTEQFF.

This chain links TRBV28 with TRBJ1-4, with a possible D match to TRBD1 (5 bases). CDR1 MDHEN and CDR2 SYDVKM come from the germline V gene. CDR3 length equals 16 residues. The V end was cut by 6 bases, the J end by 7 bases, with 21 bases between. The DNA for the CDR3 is TGTGCCAGCAGCTCCCCGGGGGGGATTTTTCGTGAAAAACTGTTTTTT. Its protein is CASSSPGGIFREKLFF.

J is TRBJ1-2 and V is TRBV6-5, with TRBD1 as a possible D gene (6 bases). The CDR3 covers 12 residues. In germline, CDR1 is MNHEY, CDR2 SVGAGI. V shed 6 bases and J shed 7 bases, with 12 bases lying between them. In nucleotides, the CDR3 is TGTGCCAGCAGCGTCGACAGGACTGGCTACACCTTC. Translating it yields CASSVDRTGYTF.

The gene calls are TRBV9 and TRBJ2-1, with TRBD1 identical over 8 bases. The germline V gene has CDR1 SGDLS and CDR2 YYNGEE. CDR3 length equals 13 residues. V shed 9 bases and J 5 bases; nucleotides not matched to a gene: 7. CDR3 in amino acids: CATSTGDNNEQFF. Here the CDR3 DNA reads TGTGCCACTTCGACAGGGGATAACAATGAGCAGTTCTTC.

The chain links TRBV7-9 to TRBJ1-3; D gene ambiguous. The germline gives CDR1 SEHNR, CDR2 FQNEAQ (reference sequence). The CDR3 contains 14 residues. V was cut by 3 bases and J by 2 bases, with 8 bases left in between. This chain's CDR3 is CASSFAGAGNTIYF. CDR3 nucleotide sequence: TGTGCCAGCAGCTTCGCCGGGGCTGGAAACACCATATATTTT.

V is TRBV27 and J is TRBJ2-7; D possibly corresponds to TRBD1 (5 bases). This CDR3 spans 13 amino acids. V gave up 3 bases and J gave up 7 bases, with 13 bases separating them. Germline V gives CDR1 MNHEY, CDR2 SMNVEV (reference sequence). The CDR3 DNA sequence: TGTGCCAGCAGTTTCAGGGCGTATTGGGAGCAGTACTTC. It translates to CASSFRAYWEQYF.

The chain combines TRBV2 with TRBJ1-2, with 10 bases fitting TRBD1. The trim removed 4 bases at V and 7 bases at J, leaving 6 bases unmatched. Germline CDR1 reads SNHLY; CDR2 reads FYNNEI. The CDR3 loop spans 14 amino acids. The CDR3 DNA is TGTGCCAGCAGTGGAGGAGGGACAGGGGTTGGCTACACCTTC. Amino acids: CASSGGGTGVGYTF.

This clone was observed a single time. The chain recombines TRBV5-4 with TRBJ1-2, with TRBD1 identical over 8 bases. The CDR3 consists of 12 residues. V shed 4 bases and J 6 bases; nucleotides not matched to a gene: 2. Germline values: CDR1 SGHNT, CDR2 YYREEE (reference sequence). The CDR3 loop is CASSAQGDGYTF. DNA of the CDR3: TGTGCCAGCAGCGCACAGGGGGATGGCTACACCTTC.

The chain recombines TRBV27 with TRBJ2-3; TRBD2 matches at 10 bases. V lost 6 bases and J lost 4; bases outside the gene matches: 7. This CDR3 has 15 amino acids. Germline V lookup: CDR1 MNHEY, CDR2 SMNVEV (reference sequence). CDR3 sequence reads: CASRRAGGPPDTQYF. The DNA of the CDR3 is TGTGCCAGCAGACGAGCGGGAGGGCCCCCAGATACGCAGTATTTT.

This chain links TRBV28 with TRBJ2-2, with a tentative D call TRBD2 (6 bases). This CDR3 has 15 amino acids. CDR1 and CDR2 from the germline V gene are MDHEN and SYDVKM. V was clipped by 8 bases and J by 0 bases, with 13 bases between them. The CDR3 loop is CASQAGSANTGELFF. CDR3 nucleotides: TGTGCCAGCCAGGCGGGATCCGCGAACACCGGGGAGCTGTTTTTT. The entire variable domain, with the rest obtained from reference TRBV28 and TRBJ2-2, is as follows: DVKVTQSSRYLVKRTGEKVFLECVQDMDHENMFWYRQDPGLGLRLIYFSYDVKMKEKGDIPEGYSVSREKKERFSLILESASTNQTSMYLCASQAGSANTGELFFGEGSRLTVL.

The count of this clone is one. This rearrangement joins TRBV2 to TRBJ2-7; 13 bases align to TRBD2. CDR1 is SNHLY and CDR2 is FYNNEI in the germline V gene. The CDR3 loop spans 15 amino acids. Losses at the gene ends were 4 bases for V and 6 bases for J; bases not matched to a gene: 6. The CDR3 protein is CASSVRTSGRGEQYF. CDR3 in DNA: TGTGCCAGCAGTGTCCGGACTAGCGGGAGAGGCGAGCAGTACTTC.